The 8 T cell receptor beta chains presented below share a single source sample, sequenced in a study of shared clonotypes between healthy human individuals. Only in-frame clones appear in the TCRdb table, and some are missing; sequencing was by immunoSEQ multiplex PCR. The repertoire includes about 460,000 clones, roughly four fifths of them detected once, and more than 10% sits in the top ten. Sequences were obtained from PBMCs. The receptors originated from a woman in her forties in good health. Some clones in this sample may be carry-over from other donors' samples.

As for this clone: One end of the junction is discordant with germline, which a read error may explain. The V and J genes are TRBV7-2 and TRBJ2-7; 13 positions agree with TRBD2. CDR1 is SGHTA and CDR2 is FQGNSA in the germline V gene. The CDR3 length is 13 residues. This CDR3 reads CASSPGTSGATDF. The CDR3 DNA is TGTGCCAGCAGTCCCGGGACTAGCGGGGCTACCGACTTC.

The V and J genes are TRBV14 and TRBJ2-7; D may be TRBD2 (5 bases). The CDR3 has 13 amino acids. Germline CDR1 is SGHDN and CDR2 is FVKESK. V lost 3 bases and J lost 7, with 13 bases in between. The CDR3 DNA reads as TGTGCCAGCAGCCAGACTATTAGGCGGGAGCAGTACTTC. Translation: CASSQTIRREQYF.

CDR3 sequence: CASSLLGTADTEAFF. For the CDR3, the DNA is TGTGCCAGCAGCTTACTCGGGACAGCCGACACTGAAGCTTTCTTT. This chain links TRBV7-9 with TRBJ1-1, with 7 nucleotides matching TRBD1. V shed 2 bases, J shed 3 bases, and the junction held 6 bases outside the gene matches. The CDR3 is 15 residues long. Germline loops: CDR1 SEHNR, CDR2 FQNEAQ (reference sequence).

The V and J genes are TRBV11-1 and TRBJ1-4; no clear D. Germline assignment: CDR1 SGHAT and CDR2 FQDESV (reference sequence). The CDR3 loop spans 13 amino acids. V gave up 5 bases and J gave up 5 bases, with 9 bases separating them. CDR3 DNA sequence: TGTGCCAGCAGCAGGGCGCGGAATGAAAAACTGTTTTTT. This codes for CASSRARNEKLFF.

This clone appeared once. A single base is all that separates this from a far larger clone, so a read error is likely. The sample contains more than one DNA sequence encoding this CDR3. The V call is TRBV7-2, the J call TRBJ1-5, with a possible D match to TRBD1 (6 bases). CDR1 SGHTA and CDR2 FQGNSA come from the germline V gene. This CDR3 has 15 residues. CDR3 region: CASSLQQGGNQPQHF. CDR3 nucleotides: TGTGCCAGCAGCTTACAACAGGGAGGCAATCAGCCCCAGCATTTC. The complete variable domain, with remaining parts taken from reference TRBV7-2 and TRBJ1-5, reads GAGVSQSPSNKVTEKGKDVELRCDPISGHTALYWYRQSLGQGLEFLIYFQGNSAPDKSGLPSDRFSAERTGGSVSTLTIQRTQQEDSAVYLCASSLQQGGNQPQHFGDGTRLSIL.

This clone appeared once. A far more abundant clone sits one base away, making this likely a read error. This sample includes further DNA sequences coding for the same CDR3. The rearrangement links TRBV27 to TRBJ1-5; D remains unclear. The germline V gene has CDR1 MNHEY and CDR2 SMNVEV (reference sequence). The CDR3 has 14 amino acids. CDR3 amino acids: CASSPLGRDQPQHF. CDR3 DNA sequence: TGCGCCAGCAGTCCACTCGGGCGAGATCAGCCCCAGCATTTT.

This chain joins TRBV9 and TRBJ1-2; possible D gene TRBD1, 6 bases. This CDR3 is built from 15 residues. Germline loops: CDR1 SGDLS, CDR2 YYNGEE. V was shortened by 3 bases and J by 3 bases, with 15 bases between the two germline ends. CDR3 sequence: CASSDLRQADYGYTF. For the CDR3, the DNA is TGTGCCAGCAGCGACCTTCGACAGGCCGACTATGGCTACACCTTC.

The chain has TRBV30 and TRBJ2-7; D is ambiguous. CDR3 length: 12 residues. V shed 0 bases and J shed 6 bases, with 9 bases lying between them. Per the germline V gene, CDR1 is GTSNPN and CDR2 is SVGIG (reference sequence). Here the CDR3 reads CAWSVDPIEQYF. DNA of the CDR3: TGTGCCTGGAGTGTGGACCCAATCGAGCAGTACTTC.